The 29 T cell receptor beta chains in this list originate from one sample, sequenced in a study of cytomegalovirus exposure and HLA in healthy donors. PCR amplification relied on 60 Vbeta primers (plus 13 Jbeta primers). This table comes from immunoSEQ multiplex PCR, and its TCRdb copy is limited to in-frame clones, with some not included. The sample records more than 80,000 clones, about four fifths being singletons. Material: PBMCs. These receptors were collected from a female donor in good health and CMV-seropositive.

The genes are TRBV5-6 and TRBJ1-2, with 11 bases aligning to TRBD1. The germline CDR1 and CDR2 sequences are SGHDT and YYEEEE. The length of the CDR3 is 15 residues. V lost 4 bases, J lost 5 bases, and 7 bases stayed unmatched. CDR3 sequence (DNA): TGTGCCAGCAGCCCTGGGACAGGGGGGCTTTATGGCTACACCTTC. Translating it yields CASSPGTGGLYGYTF.

J is TRBJ2-5 and V is TRBV7-9; the match to TRBD2 covers 10 bases. The CDR3 sequence is 18 residues long. The germline CDR1 and CDR2 sequences are SEHNR and FQNEAQ (reference sequence). V trimming: 0 bases; J trimming: 7 bases; junction bases outside the gene matches: 14. CDR3 DNA: TGTGCCAGCAGCTTAGCCGGGGGAGCTCTAGCGGGAGAAGGGACCCAGTACTTC. Its translation is CASSLAGGALAGEGTQYF.

The chain has TRBV15 and TRBJ2-7, with 7 bases identical to TRBD1. The germline CDR1 and CDR2 sequences are LNHNV and YYDKDF (reference sequence). The CDR3 sequence is 14 residues long. J gave up 4 bases and V 0 bases, and 3 bases lay outside the gene matches. The CDR3 region has the DNA TGTGCCACCAGCAGAGACGGACAGGCTTACGAGCAGTACTTC. Its translation: CATSRDGQAYEQYF.

The V gene is TRBV5-1, the J gene TRBJ2-5; no clear D. The germline V gene has CDR1 SGHRS and CDR2 YFSETQ. The CDR3 loop spans 13 amino acids. The V end was cut by 2 bases, the J end by 5 bases, with 10 bases between. The DNA for the CDR3 is TGCGCCAGCAGCTTACTGACTGGGGAGACCCAGTACTTC. Encoded protein: CASSLLTGETQYF.

The CDR3, as DNA: TGCAGCGTTGTTTCTAGCTACAATGAGCAGTTCTTC. As protein: CSVVSSYNEQFF. The genes are TRBV29-1 and TRBJ2-1; D is uncertain. The CDR3 runs 12 residues. With 4 bases removed from V and 3 bases from J, the gap between germline ends came to 7 bases. The germline V gene encodes CDR1 SQVTM and CDR2 ANQGSEA.

The sample holds one count of this clone. The chain carries TRBV5-1 and TRBJ2-4; 9 nucleotides agree with TRBD1. Germline CDR1 and CDR2: SGHRS and YFSETQ. This CDR3 spans 15 amino acids. V was clipped by 2 bases and J by 7 bases; unmatched bases: 7. The CDR3 spells CASSFTGGAGNIQYF. The DNA for the CDR3 is TGCGCCAGCAGCTTCACAGGGGGCGCGGGGAACATTCAGTACTTC.

The gene calls are TRBV6-4 and TRBJ2-3, with TRBD2 identical over 7 bases. The V gene's germline CDR1 is MRHNA and CDR2 SNTAGT. The CDR3 consists of 17 residues. The ends lost 5 bases at V and 2 bases at J; junction bases unmatched: 13. CDR3 in amino acids: CASSPSWGGTTTDTQYF. CDR3 nucleotide sequence: TGTGCCAGCAGTCCATCTTGGGGGGGGACCACCACAGATACGCAGTATTTT.

The rearrangement uses TRBV21-1 and TRBJ1-2. TRBV21-1 is a known pseudogene. This CDR3 spans 15 amino acids. CDR3 loop: CASRIRKGGGWGYTF. For the CDR3, the DNA is TGTGCCAGCAGAATAAGGAAGGGAGGAGGGTGGGGCTACACCTTC.

The V gene is TRBV6-5, the J gene TRBJ1-4; D is undetermined. Trimming shortened V by 2 bases and J by 6 bases, and 7 bases separated the two germline ends. Germline CDR1 reads MNHEY; CDR2 reads SVGAGI. The CDR3 runs to 13 residues. CDR3 sequence reads: CASSYDQDEKLFF. The CDR3 nucleotides read TGTGCCAGCAGTTACGACCAGGATGAAAAACTGTTTTTT.

Only a few counts were recorded for this clone. The chain joins TRBV7-2 to TRBJ1-4; D is undetermined. Germline CDR1 and CDR2: SGHTA and FQGNSA. This CDR3 comprises 14 residues. The V and J ends lost 7 bases and 4 bases respectively, with 13 bases between them. The CDR3 DNA sequence: TGTGCCAGCACCCCGGAGAGGAGTAATGAAAAACTGTTTTTT. Translation: CASTPERSNEKLFF. The variable domain in full, completed from reference TRBV7-2 and TRBJ1-4, reads GAGVSQSPSNKVTEKGKDVELRCDPISGHTALYWYRQSLGQGLEFLIYFQGNSAPDKSGLPSDRFSAERTGGSVSTLTIQRTQQEDSAVYLCASTPERSNEKLFFGSGTQLSVL.

This rearrangement joins TRBV2 to TRBJ1-2; tentatively, D is TRBD1 (6 bases). CDR1 is SNHLY, CDR2 FYNNEI, per germline. This CDR3 has 16 residues. Trimming took 5 bases from V and 3 from J, leaving 19 bases between them. The CDR3 reads CASSPSGANLDYGYTF. CDR3 DNA: TGTGCCAGCAGTCCGTCAGGGGCCAACCTCGACTATGGCTACACCTTC.

This chain connects TRBV6-4 to TRBJ1-2; 7 nucleotides line up with TRBD1. The J segment lost 9 bases and the V segment lost 2 bases, leaving 9 bases of the junction unmatched. This CDR3 is built from 14 residues. The germline CDR1 and CDR2 sequences are MRHNA and SNTAGT. CDR3 in amino acids: CASSDRPGQSSYTF. Written as DNA, the CDR3 is TGTGCCAGCAGTGACCGGCCGGGACAGAGTAGCTACACCTTC.

The chain recombines TRBV11-2 with TRBJ1-1; no firm D call. CDR3 length: 13 amino acids. Germline V gene lookup returns CDR1 SGHAT and CDR2 FQNNGV. V was cut by 0 bases and J by 8 bases, with 10 bases left in between. The chain's CDR3 is CASSLERFAEAFF. The DNA for the CDR3 is TGTGCCAGCAGCTTAGAGAGGTTTGCAGAAGCTTTCTTT.

This rearrangement joins TRBV4-2 to TRBJ2-7; 11 bases line up with TRBD2. Trimming cost V 1 base and J 0 bases; bases outside gene matches: 8. Germline CDR1 LGHNA, CDR2 YNFKEQ. The CDR3 has 18 amino acids. The CDR3 loop is CASSQASGLAGSSYEQYF. For the CDR3, the DNA is TGTGCCAGCAGCCAAGCGTCCGGACTAGCGGGTAGCTCCTACGAGCAGTACTTC.

The chain joins TRBV29-1 to TRBJ2-3; TRBD2 is a possible D gene (6 bases). The V and J ends lost 5 bases and 2 bases respectively, with 14 bases between them. Germline loops: CDR1 SQVTM, CDR2 ANQGSEA. This CDR3 region has 14 residues. The DNA of the CDR3 is TGCAGCGTTAAACCGGGACTTAACACAGATACGCAGTATTTT. Translated: CSVKPGLNTDTQYF.

V gene TRBV4-3 combines with J gene TRBJ2-7, with 9 bases fitting TRBD1. V was clipped by 2 bases and J by 3 bases; unmatched bases: 5. CDR1 is LGHNA and CDR2 is YSLEER in the germline V gene. This CDR3 has 15 amino acids. The CDR3 region is CASSQSQDRGYEQYF. Written as DNA, the CDR3 is TGCGCCAGCAGCCAATCCCAGGACAGGGGCTACGAGCAGTACTTC.

A few counts support this clone. V gene TRBV7-9 combines with J gene TRBJ1-1; possibly TRBD1 for D (5 bases). Germline-derived CDR1 and CDR2 are SEHNR and FQNEAQ (reference sequence). Deletions cut 4 bases from V and 7 bases from J, with 13 bases between. The length of the CDR3 is 13 residues. The CDR3 spells CASSSQGRDEAFF. The CDR3 DNA sequence: TGTGCCAGCAGCTCGCAGGGCCGAGATGAAGCTTTCTTT.

The V and J genes are TRBV6-6 and TRBJ1-5; D gene uncertain. With 5 bases removed from V and 0 bases from J, the gap between germline ends came to 11 bases. The CDR3 sequence is 15 residues long. Germline values: CDR1 MNHNY, CDR2 SVGAGI (reference sequence). The CDR3 loop is CASSPAYGSNQPQHF. The CDR3 DNA follows: TGTGCCAGCAGTCCTGCCTACGGTAGCAATCAGCCCCAGCATTTT.

This rearrangement joins TRBV2 to TRBJ1-1, with D possibly matching TRBD1 (6 bases). CDR1 and CDR2 from the germline V gene are SNHLY and FYNNEI. This CDR3 comprises 15 residues. Trimming stripped 5 bases from V and 5 bases from J, with 18 bases between. The CDR3 spells CASSLRKTGGTEAFF. CDR3 in DNA: TGTGCCAGCAGTCTGAGGAAGACAGGAGGAACTGAAGCTTTCTTT.

A word on this clone: The DNA is omitted, as the CDR3 cannot be located on it reliably, and the CDR3 follows TCRdb's listing. J is TRBJ2-1 and V is TRBV10-1; the table calls TRBD1, which could not be checked here. Germline CDR1 and CDR2: WNHNN and SYGVQD (reference sequence). The CDR3 is 14 amino acids in total, end residues counted. The CDR3 loop reads CASILAGRYNEQFF.

The chain joins TRBV5-6 to TRBJ2-1, with D unclear. Deletions cut 0 bases from V and 5 bases from J, with 9 bases between. This CDR3 region has 14 residues. Germline loops: CDR1 SGHDT, CDR2 YYEEEE. The CDR3 protein is CASSLAGGHNEQFF. CDR3 nucleotides: TGTGCCAGCAGCTTGGCGGGTGGCCACAATGAGCAGTTCTTC.

Only one count was recorded for this clone. The chain carries TRBV7-3 and TRBJ2-1; the match to TRBD1 covers 12 bases. V dropped 1 base and J dropped 8; count of bases not matched to a gene: 3. The CDR3 consists of 15 residues. The germline gives CDR1 SGHTA, CDR2 FQGTGA. The DNA of the CDR3 is TGTGCCAGCAGCTTAATGGGACAGGGGGCCGATGAGCAGTTCTTC. It yields the protein CASSLMGQGADEQFF. The whole variable domain, remainder taken from reference TRBV7-3 and TRBJ2-1, is GAGVSQTPSNKVTEKGKYVELRCDPISGHTALYWYRQSLGQGPEFLIYFQGTGAADDSGLPNDRFFAVRPEGSVSTLKIQRTERGDSAVYLCASSLMGQGADEQFFGPGTRLTVL.

This clone has a single count. The rearrangement links TRBV28 to TRBJ1-2, with 10 bases identical to TRBD1. The CDR3 runs to 13 residues. V lost 6 bases to trimming and J lost 4 bases; unmatched junction nucleotides: 2. Germline V gene data show CDR1 as MDHEN and CDR2 as SYDVKM. The CDR3, as DNA: TGTGCCAGCAGGACAGGGGGCATCTATGGCTACACCTTC. This codes for CASRTGGIYGYTF.

The chain carries TRBV5-1 and TRBJ1-5, with D possibly matching TRBD1 (5 bases). The V gene's germline CDR1 is SGHRS and CDR2 YFSETQ. The germline V and J ends were trimmed by 0 bases and 9 bases, with 13 bases remaining between them. This CDR3 has 14 amino acids. The CDR3 DNA reads as TGCGCCAGCAGCTTGGAGGGGCCGAAGTCGCCCCAGCATTTT. It translates to CASSLEGPKSPQHF.

The chain employs TRBV4-2 and TRBJ1-5; D unclear. The CDR3 runs 14 residues. V was trimmed by 7 bases and J by 2 bases, leaving 12 bases between them. CDR1 is LGHNA, CDR2 YNFKEQ, per germline. The CDR3 loop is CASNLRLGNQPQHF. Written as DNA, the CDR3 is TGTGCCAGCAACCTTCGGTTGGGCAATCAGCCCCAGCATTTT.

This chain joins TRBV6-1 and TRBJ2-2; D not resolved. The CDR3 is 14 residues long. The V end was cut by 7 bases, the J end by 1 base, with 10 bases between. Germline V gene sequence: CDR1 MNHNS, CDR2 SASEGT. CDR3 loop: CASNWSRNTGELFF. For the CDR3, the DNA is TGTGCCAGCAACTGGTCGAGGAACACCGGGGAGCTGTTTTTT.

This chain joins TRBV6-4 and TRBJ2-5; 12 nucleotides align to TRBD2. This CDR3 is built from 15 residues. The junction had 7 bases not matched to a gene; V was cut back by 6 bases and J by 5 bases. CDR1 is MRHNA and CDR2 is SNTAGT in the germline V gene. The CDR3 nucleotides read TGTGCCAGCAGCCCTACTAGCGGGGGGATGGAGACCCAGTACTTC. This encodes CASSPTSGGMETQYF.

The chain couples TRBV27 to TRBJ1-4; 11 bases map to TRBD1. Unmatched junction bases numbered 16, after V lost 6 bases and J lost 1 base. Germline values: CDR1 MNHEY, CDR2 SMNVEV (reference sequence). This CDR3 spans 20 amino acids. This CDR3 is CASSLSGLGQGVGTNEKLFF. For the CDR3, the DNA is TGTGCCAGCAGCCTCTCGGGCTTGGGACAGGGGGTAGGAACTAATGAAAAACTGTTTTTT.

The chain employs TRBV15 and TRBJ2-7, with TRBD1 identical over 8 bases. This CDR3 comprises 16 residues. With V trimmed by 2 bases and J by 4 bases, 10 bases remained unmatched. In germline, CDR1 is LNHNV, CDR2 YYDKDF (reference sequence). DNA of the CDR3: TGTGCCACCAGCAGACCCTCCCAGGGGGCGGGATACGAGCAGTACTTC. Protein product: CATSRPSQGAGYEQYF.